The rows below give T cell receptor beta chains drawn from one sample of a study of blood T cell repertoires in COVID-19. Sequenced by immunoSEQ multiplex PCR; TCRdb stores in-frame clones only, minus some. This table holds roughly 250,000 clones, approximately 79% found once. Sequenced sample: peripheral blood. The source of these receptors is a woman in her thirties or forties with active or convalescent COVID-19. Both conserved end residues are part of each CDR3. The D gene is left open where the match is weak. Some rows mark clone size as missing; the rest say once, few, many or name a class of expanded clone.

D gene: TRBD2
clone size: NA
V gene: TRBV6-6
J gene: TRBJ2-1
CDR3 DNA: TGTGCCAGCAGGCCCCTAGCGGGATACAATGAGCAGTTCTTC
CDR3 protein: CASRPLAGYNEQFF

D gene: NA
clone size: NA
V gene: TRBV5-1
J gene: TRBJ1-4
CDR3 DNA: TGCGCCAGCAGCTTGGTTGCCGGGAAAGGGGGTGAAAAACTGTTTTTT
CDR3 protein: CASSLVAGKGGEKLFF

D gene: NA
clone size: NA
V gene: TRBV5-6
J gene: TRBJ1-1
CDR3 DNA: TGTGCCAGCAGCGACTCCCGGTGGGTTGCTAACACTGAAGCTTTCTTT
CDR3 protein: CASSDSRWVANTEAFF

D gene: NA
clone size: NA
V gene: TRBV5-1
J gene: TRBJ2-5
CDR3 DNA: TGCGCCAGCAGCAAGGGGTACCAAGAGACCCAGTACTTC
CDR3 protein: CASSKGYQETQYF

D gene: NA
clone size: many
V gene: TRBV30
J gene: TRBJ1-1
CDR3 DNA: TGTGCCTGGAGTGTTGGGCTTGAAGCTTTCTTT
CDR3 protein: CAWSVGLEAFF

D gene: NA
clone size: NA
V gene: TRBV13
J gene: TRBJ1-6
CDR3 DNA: TGTGCCAGCAGCCTAACAGGGATAGGGGGTTCACCCCTCCACTTT
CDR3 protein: CASSLTGIGGSPLHF

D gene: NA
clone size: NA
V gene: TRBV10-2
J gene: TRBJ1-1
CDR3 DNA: TGCGCCAGCAGCGCGGGGTTTGGCACTGAAGCTTTCTTT
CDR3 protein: CASSAGFGTEAFF

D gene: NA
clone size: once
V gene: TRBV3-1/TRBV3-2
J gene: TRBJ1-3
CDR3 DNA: TGTGCCAGCAGCCTTTTAGGAGGGTCAATCGGAAACACCATATATTTT
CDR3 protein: CASSLLGGSIGNTIYF

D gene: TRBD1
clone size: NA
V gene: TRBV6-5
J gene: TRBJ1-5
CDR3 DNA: TGTGCCAGCAGGAGGGGGCCCCAACAGCCCCAGCATTTT
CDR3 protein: CASRRGPQQPQHF

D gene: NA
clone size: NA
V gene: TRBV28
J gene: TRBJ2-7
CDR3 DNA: TGTGCCAGCAGAGTTGCAGGGGCCTCTACCGCCTACGAGCAGTACTTC
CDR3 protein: CASRVAGASTAYEQYF

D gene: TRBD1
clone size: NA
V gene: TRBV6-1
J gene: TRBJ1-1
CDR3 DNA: TGTGCCAGCAGTGGAAGACAGGGGGGGCCCATGAACACTGAAGCTTTCTTT
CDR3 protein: CASSGRQGGPMNTEAFF

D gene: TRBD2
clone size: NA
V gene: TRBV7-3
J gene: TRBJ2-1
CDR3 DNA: TGTGCCAGCAGCCCACTAGCGGGGACAGCCTACAATGAGCAGTTCTTC
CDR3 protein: CASSPLAGTAYNEQFF

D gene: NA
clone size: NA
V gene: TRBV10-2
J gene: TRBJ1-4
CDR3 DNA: TGCGCCAGCGGACAGACTAATGAAAAACTGTTTTTT
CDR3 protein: CASGQTNEKLFF

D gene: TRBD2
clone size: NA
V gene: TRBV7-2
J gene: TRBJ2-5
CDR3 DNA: TGTGCCAGCAGCTTAGGCGGGGGGGCGTCTGAGACCCAGTACTTC
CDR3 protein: CASSLGGGASETQYF

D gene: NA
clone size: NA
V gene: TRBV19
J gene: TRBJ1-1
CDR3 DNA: TGTCCCATTAGAACCCCACGACGGGTGGGGGGCACTGAAGCTTTCTTT
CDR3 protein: CPIRTPRRVGGTEAFF

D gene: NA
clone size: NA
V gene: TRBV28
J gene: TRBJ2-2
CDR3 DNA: TGTGCCAGCAGTTTTTGGCAGGGGATGAACACCGGGGAGCTGTTTTTT
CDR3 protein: CASSFWQGMNTGELFF

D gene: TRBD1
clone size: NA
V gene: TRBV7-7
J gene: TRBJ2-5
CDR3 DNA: TGTGCTAGCAGCCAAGGGACAGGGGGTACGGAGACCCAGTACTTC
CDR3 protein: CASSQGTGGTETQYF